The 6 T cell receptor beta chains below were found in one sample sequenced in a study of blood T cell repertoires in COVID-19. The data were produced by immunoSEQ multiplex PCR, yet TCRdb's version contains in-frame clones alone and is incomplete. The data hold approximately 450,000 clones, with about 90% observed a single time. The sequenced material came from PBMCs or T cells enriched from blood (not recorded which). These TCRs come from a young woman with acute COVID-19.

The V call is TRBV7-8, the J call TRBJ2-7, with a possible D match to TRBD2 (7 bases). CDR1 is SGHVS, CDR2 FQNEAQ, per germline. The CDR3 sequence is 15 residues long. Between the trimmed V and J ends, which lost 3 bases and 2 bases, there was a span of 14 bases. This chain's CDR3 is CASSFMRGPTYEQYF. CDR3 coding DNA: TGTGCCAGCAGCTTTATGCGGGGGCCAACCTACGAGCAGTACTTC.

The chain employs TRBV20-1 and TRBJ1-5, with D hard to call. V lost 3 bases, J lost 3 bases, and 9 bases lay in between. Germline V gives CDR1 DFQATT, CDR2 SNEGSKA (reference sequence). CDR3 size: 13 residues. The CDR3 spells CSASGGVNQPQHF. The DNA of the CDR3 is TGCAGTGCTAGTGGCGGGGTCAATCAGCCCCAGCATTTT.

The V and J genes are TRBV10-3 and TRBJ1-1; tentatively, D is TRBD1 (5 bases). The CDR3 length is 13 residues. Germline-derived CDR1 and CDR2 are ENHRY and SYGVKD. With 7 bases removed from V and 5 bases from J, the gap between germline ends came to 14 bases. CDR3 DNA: TGTGCCATCACACAGGAGTTGGGGACTGAAGCTTTCTTT. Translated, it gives CAITQELGTEAFF.

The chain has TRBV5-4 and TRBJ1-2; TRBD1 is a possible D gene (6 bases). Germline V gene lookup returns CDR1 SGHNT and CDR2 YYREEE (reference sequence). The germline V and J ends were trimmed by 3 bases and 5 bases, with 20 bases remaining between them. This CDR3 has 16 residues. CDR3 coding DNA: TGTGCCAGCAGCTCCCGACCCGCGGGGGGCGCGTATGGCTACACCTTC. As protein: CASSSRPAGGAYGYTF. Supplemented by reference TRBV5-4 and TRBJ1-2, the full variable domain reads ETGVTQSPTHLIKTRGQQVTLRCSSQSGHNTVSWYQQALGQGPQFIFQYYREEENGRGNFPPRFSGLQFPNYSSELNVNALELDDSALYLCASSSRPAGGAYGYTFGSGTRLTVV.

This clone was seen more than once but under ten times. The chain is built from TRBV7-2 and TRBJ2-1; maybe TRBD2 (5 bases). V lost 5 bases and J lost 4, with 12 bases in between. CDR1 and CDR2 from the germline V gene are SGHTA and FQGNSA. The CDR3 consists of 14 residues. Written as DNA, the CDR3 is TGTGCCAGCAGCCGTGACTACGATTACAATGAGCAGTTCTTC. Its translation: CASSRDYDYNEQFF.

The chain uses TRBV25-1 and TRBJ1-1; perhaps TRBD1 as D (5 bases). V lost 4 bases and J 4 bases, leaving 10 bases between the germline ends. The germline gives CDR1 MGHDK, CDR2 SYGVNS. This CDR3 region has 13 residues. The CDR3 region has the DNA TGTGCCAGCAGTGTAGGGGTTGGCACTGAAGCTTTCTTT. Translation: CASSVGVGTEAFF.